This T cell receptor (beta chain) was retrieved from a study of OX40 agonist ivuxolimab in advanced cancers. This CDR3 is built from 13 residues. Germline lookup yields CDR1 MDHEN and CDR2 SYDVKM. Trimming shortened V by 11 bases and J by 0 bases, and 11 bases separated the two germline ends. Assay: immunoSEQ multiplex PCR; the TCRdb copy retains only in-frame clones and omits some. The table lists about 81,000 clones, 80% to 90% of them singletons. Study-wide findings and caveats: At 0.1 to 3.0 mg/kg and by week 6, clonal expansion occurred in CD4+ and CD8+ blood T cells.

Concerning this clone itself: Its cognate antigen is unknown.

The chain combines TRBV28 with TRBJ1-5; D is undetermined. The specimen was CD4+ or CD8+ T cells sorted from blood, collected in a trial of the OX40 agonist ivuxolimab. The sequence was collected from an adult with an advanced solid tumor such as melanoma, head and neck, liver or kidney cancer. The CDR3 nucleotides read TGTGCCTCCGGTGGAGCTAGCAATCAGCCCCAGCATTTT. As protein: CASGGASNQPQHF. The whole variable domain, filled in from reference TRBV28 and TRBJ1-5, reads DVKVTQSSRYLVKRTGEKVFLECVQDMDHENMFWYRQDPGLGLRLIYFSYDVKMKEKGDIPEGYSVSREKKERFSLILESASTNQTSMYLCASGGASNQPQHFGDGTRLSIL.